Below, 13 T cell receptor beta chains from the same sample are listed, as sequenced in a study of Ad26.COV2.S vaccination and SARS-CoV-2 variants. The treatment is: roughly 19 received Ad26.COV2.S at low or high dose, single or two shots; about 5 received placebo; per-sample allocation not given. Following the first vaccine or placebo injection, samples were taken on day 63. The table came from immunoSEQ multiplex PCR; TCRdb's copy has only in-frame clones and leaves some out. The sample yields hundreds of thousands of clones, 88% seen once. Source: peripheral blood, taken in a trial of Ad26.COV2.S vaccine versus placebo. These receptors were obtained from a person aged 18-65 years who received the Ad26.COV2.S COVID-19 vaccine or a placebo.

V is TRBV29-1 and J is TRBJ2-6; 10 bases map to TRBD1. Germline CDR1 reads SQVTM; CDR2 reads ANQGSEA. With 3 bases clipped from V and 2 bases from J, the junction kept 10 bases outside the gene matches. The CDR3 extends over 18 amino acids. The CDR3 here is CSVEVPTGGSTGANVLTF. CDR3 coding DNA: TGCAGCGTTGAGGTCCCGACAGGGGGCTCTACTGGGGCCAACGTCCTGACTTTC.

This rearrangement joins TRBV27 to TRBJ2-2; 9 bases map to TRBD2. Germline V gene sequence: CDR1 MNHEY, CDR2 SMNVEV (reference sequence). The CDR3 is made up of 16 amino acids. V lost 3 bases and J lost 8; bases outside the gene matches: 10. CDR3 sequence: CASSFRRVAGGGELFF. CDR3 bases: TGTGCCAGCAGTTTCCGTCGGGTGGCGGGAGGGGGGGAGCTGTTTTTT.

V is TRBV15 and J is TRBJ1-2; no clear D gene. This CDR3 is 15 amino acids long. The germline V and J ends were trimmed by 0 bases and 2 bases, with 10 bases remaining between them. Germline V gene data show CDR1 as LNHNV and CDR2 as YYDKDF (reference sequence). The CDR3 sequence: CATSRDVFPNYGYTF. The CDR3 region has the DNA TGTGCCACCAGCAGAGATGTATTTCCCAACTATGGCTACACCTTC.

The V gene is TRBV7-9, the J gene TRBJ2-1; 16 bases match TRBD2. V was clipped by 7 bases and J by 1 base; unmatched bases: 4. Germline CDR1 is SEHNR and CDR2 is FQNEAQ (reference sequence). The CDR3 extends over 17 amino acids. CDR3 nucleotides: TGTGCCAGCACGGGGACTAGCGGGGGGGCGTCCTACAATGAGCAGTTCTTC. Residues: CASTGTSGGASYNEQFF.

The gene calls are TRBV9 and TRBJ1-4, with 7 nucleotides matching TRBD1. Germline V gene sequence: CDR1 SGDLS, CDR2 YYNGEE. The CDR3 contains 15 residues. V was clipped by 4 bases and J by 3 bases; unmatched bases: 6. The CDR3 coding sequence is TGTGCCAGCAGCCGCAGGGGGTCAGCTAATGAAAAACTGTTTTTT. This gives the protein CASSRRGSANEKLFF.

This clone was picked up one time. The chain uses TRBV4-2 and TRBJ2-3; 9 bases align to TRBD2. Germline-derived CDR1 and CDR2 are LGHNA and YNFKEQ. This CDR3 region has 19 residues. Trimming removed 1 base from V and 0 bases from J; junction bases left unmatched: 11. In nucleotides, the CDR3 is TGTGCCAGCAGCCAAGCCACTACGAGCGGGGGGACGAGCACAGATACGCAGTATTTT. This gives the protein CASSQATTSGGTSTDTQYF.

The CDR3: CASSFTVAGGIGTQYF. The CDR3 nucleotides are TGTGCCAGCAGTTTCACCGTAGCAGGGGGGATCGGGACCCAGTACTTC. The V gene is TRBV27, the J gene TRBJ2-5; weak D call: TRBD1 (7 bases). CDR1 is MNHEY and CDR2 is SMNVEV in the germline V gene (reference sequence). Trimming pared 3 bases from V and 7 bases from J, leaving 21 bases between. CDR3 length: 16 amino acids.

This rearrangement joins TRBV4-1 to TRBJ2-7, with TRBD2 matching 8 bases. Trimming at V came to 0 bases and at J to 6 bases, leaving 10 bases not matched to a gene. Germline lookup yields CDR1 MGHRA and CDR2 YSYEKL. This CDR3 contains 16 residues. The CDR3 bases are TGCGCCAGCAGCCAAGATCTTCCGGGAGGGCATCGCGAGCAGTACTTC. Translated: CASSQDLPGGHREQYF.

The V gene is TRBV27, the J gene TRBJ2-7, with 9 bases aligning to TRBD2. V was pared by 2 bases and J by 6 bases, with 8 bases of the junction left unmatched. This CDR3 has 15 residues. Germline values: CDR1 MNHEY, CDR2 SMNVEV (reference sequence). In DNA form, the CDR3 reads TGTGCCAGCAGTTTAGGGGAGAGCGGGGGGCTCGAGCAGTACTTC. It codes for CASSLGESGGLEQYF.

V usage is TRBV6-5 and J usage is TRBJ1-1; D possibly corresponds to TRBD1 (5 bases). Germline V gives CDR1 MNHEY, CDR2 SVGAGI. This CDR3 has 14 amino acids. Trimming took off 6 bases at V and 3 bases at J, with 14 bases between the two ends. In DNA, the CDR3 is TGTGCCAGCAGCCGGGGGGACCGGGACACTGAAGCTTTCTTT. Encoded protein: CASSRGDRDTEAFF.

The V gene is TRBV6-5, the J gene TRBJ1-5; D unclear. V gave up 6 bases and J gave up 3 bases, with 9 bases separating them. The CDR3 sequence is 13 residues long. CDR1 and CDR2 from the germline V gene are MNHEY and SVGAGI. The CDR3, as DNA: TGTGCCAGCAGGGAGTTCCTCAATCAGCCCCAGCATTTT. This sequence encodes CASREFLNQPQHF.

The chain joins TRBV19 to TRBJ1-4, with D perhaps TRBD1 (5 bases). The CDR3 length is 17 residues. Germline values: CDR1 LNHDA, CDR2 SQIVND (reference sequence). The V end lost 3 bases, the J end lost 0 bases, and 14 bases lay between the germline ends. The CDR3 is CASSILRGGATNEKLFF. CDR3 coding DNA: TGTGCCAGTAGTATTCTCCGGGGCGGTGCAACTAATGAAAAACTGTTTTTT.

This chain joins TRBV20-1 and TRBJ1-1, with D hard to call. CDR3 length equals 11 residues. Per the germline V gene, CDR1 is DFQATT and CDR2 is SNEGSKA (reference sequence). V was cut by 2 bases and J by 4 bases, with 5 bases left in between. CDR3 sequence (DNA): TGCAGTGCTAGAAGCAGCACTGAAGCTTTCTTT. It specifies CSARSSTEAFF.